These 5 T cell receptor beta chains came from one sample sequenced in a study of T cells in Graves' hyperthyroidism and ophthalmopathy. Amplification yielded TCR beta CDR3 regions, with RNA transcripts as the source. HTBI primers were employed in a first-round RT-PCR of the TCR CDR3. MiXCR was run by TCRdb on the multiplex PCR reads, yielding one entry per CDR3 protein. The sample yields around 720,000 distinct CDR3 sequences, 35% seen once. The sample was blood. The receptors were sampled from a woman between 40 and 50 years old with Graves' hyperthyroidism.

This clonotype was counted only a few times. The chain recombines TRBV5-1 with TRBJ2-5; 7 bases align to TRBD1. Per germline, CDR1 SGHRS and CDR2 YFSETQ. CDR3 length: 13 residues. The trim removed 4 bases at V and 4 bases at J, leaving 4 bases unmatched. The CDR3, as DNA: TGCGCCAGCAGCACAGGGGAGCCAGAGACCCAGTACTTC. As protein: CASSTGEPETQYF.

Many counts were recorded for this clonotype. The chain couples TRBV20-1 to TRBJ2-7; 9 nucleotides line up with TRBD1. This CDR3 is 12 amino acids long. The J segment lost 3 bases and the V segment lost 6 bases, leaving 3 bases of the junction unmatched. CDR1 DFQATT and CDR2 SNEGSKA come from the germline V gene (reference sequence). This CDR3 reads CSATTGGYEQYF. CDR3 nucleotide sequence: TGCAGTGCCACGACAGGGGGCTACGAGCAGTACTTC.

The rearrangement joins TRBV19 to TRBJ2-1, with 8 bases aligning to TRBD1. J lost 5 bases, V lost 1 base, and 1 base had no gene match. This CDR3 is 14 amino acids long. Germline V gene sequence: CDR1 LNHDA, CDR2 SQIVND (reference sequence). The CDR3 DNA sequence: TGTGCCAGTAGTATAGTGACAGGGGACAATGAGCAGTTCTTC. Translation: CASSIVTGDNEQFF. Using reference TRBV19 and TRBJ2-1 for the parts outside the CDR3, the full variable domain is DGGITQSPKYLFRKEGQNVTLSCEQNLNHDAMYWYRQDPGQGLRLIYYSQIVNDFQKGDIAEGYSVSREKKESFPLTVTSAQKNPTAFYLCASSIVTGDNEQFFGPGTRLTVL.

This clonotype was counted at least ten times. The V call is TRBV5-5, the J call TRBJ2-5; TRBD1 matches 9 bases. This CDR3 spans 16 amino acids. The V and J ends lost 1 base and 1 base, in that order; junction bases with no gene match: 5. Germline CDR1 is SGHKS and CDR2 is YYEKEE (reference sequence). For the CDR3, the DNA is TGTGCCAGCAGCTTGTACGCGACAGGGGGCCAAGAGACCCAGTACTTC. Residues: CASSLYATGGQETQYF.

The chain links TRBV28 to TRBJ2-5, with a weak D call TRBD1 (5 bases). V was trimmed by 10 bases and J by 3 bases, leaving 6 bases between them. The CDR3 has 10 amino acids. Germline CDR1 is MDHEN and CDR2 is SYDVKM. CDR3 sequence reads: CATREETQYF. CDR3 DNA sequence: TGTGCCACCAGGGAAGAGACCCAGTACTTC.